The rows below give T cell receptor beta chains drawn from one sample of a study of synovial regulatory T cells in juvenile arthritis. Repertoires were generated with immunoSEQ multiplex PCR, while TCRdb's copy carries only in-frame clones and drops some. The sample shows about 10,000 clones, and nearly 0.95% sits with its ten largest clones. The sample comprised Treg cells from blood. Every receptor here comes from a donor between 2 and 29 years old with juvenile idiopathic arthritis. Each CDR3 is given with its conserved first and last residue. Clone size is stated in some rows and not others, as once, few, many or a class when expanded.

TRBV10-3	NA	TRBJ1-2	CAISHWTGHPTNYGYTF
TRBV6-4	NA	TRBJ2-1	CASSLTPTSGSYNEQFF
TRBV5-6	NA	TRBJ1-3	CASSPAGLDRSPGNTIYF
TRBV7-2	NA	TRBJ2-7	CASSTTGTSFSYEQYF
TRBV4-2	NA	TRBJ2-7	CASSQDQGTTEASYEQYF
TRBV2	NA	TRBJ1-2	CASSDGVNYGYTF
TRBV28	NA	TRBJ2-7	CASSFWTRWGYYEQYF
TRBV5-5	NA	TRBJ1-2	CASSLGQGPNYGYTF
TRBV4-2	NA	TRBJ1-1	CASSQVLRGAGTEAFF
TRBV18	NA	TRBJ1-1	CASSPQGRTEAFF
TRBV2	NA	TRBJ2-7	CASSRGATYEQYF
TRBV9	NA	TRBJ1-3	CASSVHPSGNGNTIYF
TRBV7-9	NA	TRBJ1-2	CASIPKKLGDRANYGYTF
TRBV6-1	NA	TRBJ2-7	CASSEGLSRVYEQYF
TRBV5-1	NA	TRBJ2-7	CASSFSGRFPAATSEQYF
TRBV11-1	NA	TRBJ1-1	CASSFERRGAFF
TRBV4-3	NA	TRBJ1-2	CASSQEVGQPYGYTF
TRBV11-3	NA	TRBJ2-2	CASSSGGLAGVTGELFF
TRBV6-6	NA	TRBJ2-7	CASSQTSGSYEQYF
TRBV5-1	NA	TRBJ1-1	CASSLGTRGGEAFF
TRBV5-1	NA	TRBJ2-7	CASSLPGGYEQYF
TRBV9	NA	TRBJ2-2	CASSWGQRNTGELFF
TRBV28	NA	TRBJ1-3	CASSQPGTLGNTIYF
TRBV16	NA	TRBJ1-1	CASSPFTNTEAFF
TRBV18	NA	TRBJ1-2	CASSRLEYGHYF
TRBV29-1	NA	TRBJ2-7	CSVFTSPYEQYF
TRBV5-5	NA	TRBJ2-7	CASSSPTGTKTYEQYF
TRBV5-8	NA	TRBJ2-7	CASNLPAGGVYEQYF
TRBV21-1	NA	TRBJ2-1	CASSMRAIPLNEQFF
TRBV7-2	NA	TRBJ2-3	CASSLFFGGPRDTQYF
TRBV28	NA	TRBJ2-7	CASSLSSGRAYEQYF
TRBV6-1	NA	TRBJ2-7	CAGGAGGSYEQYF
TRBV6-1	NA	TRBJ2-6	CASRHREFGANVLTF
TRBV6-4	NA	TRBJ1-2	CASMSSPGYTF
TRBV19	NA	TRBJ1-2	CASSKPGTGPNFGYTF
TRBV5-4	NA	TRBJ2-1	CASSLRTGTNIYNEQFF
TRBV27	NA	TRBJ2-3	CASSLGTGTDTQYF
TRBV30	NA	TRBJ1-1	CAWSYTGIRTEAFF
TRBV25-1	NA	TRBJ1-1	CASSEWGRDGEAFF
TRBV6-5	NA	TRBJ1-2	CASSATGWGGYTF
TRBV19	medium-sized	TRBJ1-1	CAGNTEAFF
TRBV5-1	NA	TRBJ2-7	CASSRGQGATYEQYF
TRBV5-4	NA	TRBJ2-1	CASSPSSTVYNEQFF
TRBV18	NA	TRBJ2-7	CASSPGRETYEQYF
TRBV28	NA	TRBJ2-3	CASRPPLPDTQYF
TRBV18	NA	TRBJ2-1	CASSPLAGGPDEQFF
TRBV16	NA	TRBJ1-2	CASSQWAGEEGGYTF
TRBV5-1	NA	TRBJ2-7	CASSFYLGYEQYF
TRBV6-1	NA	TRBJ1-1	CASRKGTAPWEGFF
TRBV4-2	NA	TRBJ2-7	CASSQRALAGGYEQYF
TRBV19	NA	TRBJ1-5	CASSIVEGAQPQHF
TRBV19	NA	TRBJ1-1	CASTPGGSGHTEAFF
TRBV27	NA	TRBJ1-4	CASSLSQGYEKLFF
TRBV4-1	NA	TRBJ1-2	CASSQGQGASDGYTF
TRBV20-1	NA	TRBJ1-2	CSAGKGNGYTF